This T cell receptor (beta chain) appears in the sequencing data of a study of blood T cells in healthy people across ages. The length of the CDR3 is 12 residues. V was clipped by 0 bases and J by 13 bases, with 13 bases between them. Germline V CDR1 and CDR2: DFQATT, SNEGSKA (reference sequence). Points from the study as a whole: Older age went with lower TCR beta diversity per million T cells, in a roughly linear way.

The donors, all healthy, were Caucasians living in Russia, aged roughly 6 to 90. For the second PCR, which ran for 7 to 11 cycles, a sample-barcoded 5' primer and a J-beta primer mix were used. TCRdb used MiXCR to reprocess the 5' RACE reads, holding one entry per CDR3 protein. The table has 650,000 to 1,000,000 distinct CDR3 sequences, about 34% seen once; the top ten hold over 10%. Points on this clonotype: Its antigen is not known. This clone may be a read error of a much larger clone one base away.

The TCR was taken from a young man in good health. The source material was blood. The V and J genes are TRBV20-1 and TRBJ2-1, with D unresolved. Here the CDR3 DNA reads TGCAGTGCTAGAGATCTCCAAGAGACCCAGTTCTTC. It codes for CSARDLQETQFF.